Below are 21 T cell receptor beta chains sequenced from a single sample in a study of OX40 agonist ivuxolimab in advanced cancers. Assay: immunoSEQ multiplex PCR; the TCRdb copy retains only in-frame clones and omits some. Counted here are about 71,000 clones, approximately 91% occurring once; the ten biggest clones make up 13% to 15%. The specimen was CD4+ or CD8+ T cells sorted from blood, collected in a trial of the OX40 agonist ivuxolimab. These receptors were collected from an adult with an advanced solid tumor such as melanoma, head and neck, liver or kidney cancer.

The V gene is TRBV4-2, the J gene TRBJ2-1; 12 bases are shared with TRBD2. This CDR3 comprises 18 residues. Germline V gene lookup returns CDR1 LGHNA and CDR2 YNFKEQ. The junction had 4 bases not matched to a gene; V was cut back by 1 base and J by 0 bases. In DNA, the CDR3 is TGTGCCAGCAGCCAAGGGACTAGCGGGGACAACTCCTACAATGAGCAGTTCTTC. It encodes CASSQGTSGDNSYNEQFF.

This clone was counted between two and nine times. This same CDR3 is encoded by further DNA sequences in the sample. This chain joins TRBV7-3 and TRBJ2-3, with D possibly matching TRBD2 (5 bases). Trimming took off 2 bases at V and 0 bases at J, with 6 bases between the two ends. The V gene's germline CDR1 is SGHTA and CDR2 FQGTGA. The CDR3 extends over 14 amino acids. CDR3 in amino acids: CASSLAGSTDTQYF. The CDR3 nucleotides read TGTGCCAGCAGCTTAGCGGGCAGCACAGATACGCAGTATTTT. The full variable domain, rest sourced from reference TRBV7-3 and TRBJ2-3, is GAGVSQTPSNKVTEKGKYVELRCDPISGHTALYWYRQSLGQGPEFLIYFQGTGAADDSGLPNDRFFAVRPEGSVSTLKIQRTERGDSAVYLCASSLAGSTDTQYFGPGTRLTVL.

The sample holds a few counts of this clone. The chain couples TRBV4-1 to TRBJ1-1, with D uncertain. The CDR3 sequence is 15 residues long. The germline CDR1 and CDR2 sequences are MGHRA and YSYEKL. The V end lost 1 base, the J end lost 1 base, and 10 bases lay between the germline ends. The CDR3 nucleotides read TGCGCCAGCAGCCAAGTCTTTGATCCGAACACTGAAGCTTTCTTT. Its protein product is CASSQVFDPNTEAFF.

V usage is TRBV29-1 and J usage is TRBJ2-3; unclear D gene. The CDR3 spans 11 residues. Germline V gene sequence: CDR1 SQVTM, CDR2 ANQGSEA. Trimming removed 3 bases from V and 3 bases from J, with 4 bases in between. The CDR3 DNA sequence: TGCAGCGTTGATACGACAGATACGCAGTATTTT. This sequence encodes CSVDTTDTQYF.

This chain joins TRBV19 and TRBJ1-2; possibly TRBD1 for D (5 bases). This CDR3 has 18 amino acids. Germline values: CDR1 LNHDA, CDR2 SQIVND (reference sequence). V dropped 7 bases and J dropped 8 bases, with 32 bases sitting between them. CDR3 in amino acids: CASTILAGAGRERSGYTF. The CDR3 nucleotides read TGTGCCAGTACGATTCTCGCCGGGGCAGGGCGAGAGCGGAGCGGCTACACCTTC. Filled out from reference TRBV19 and TRBJ1-2, the complete variable domain reads DGGITQSPKYLFRKEGQNVTLSCEQNLNHDAMYWYRQDPGQGLRLIYYSQIVNDFQKGDIAEGYSVSREKKESFPLTVTSAQKNPTAFYLCASTILAGAGRERSGYTFGSGTRLTVV.

The DNA for the CDR3 is TGTGCCAGCAGTGAACGGCGGGAGAGCCGGAATGAGCAGTTCTTC. As protein: CASSERRESRNEQFF. The chain recombines TRBV2 with TRBJ2-1, with TRBD2 identical over 7 bases. CDR1 SNHLY and CDR2 FYNNEI come from the germline V gene. Unmatched junction bases numbered 8, after V lost 2 bases and J lost 7 bases. This CDR3 has 15 residues. Variable domain in full (rest from reference TRBV2 and TRBJ2-1): EPEVTQTPSHQVTQMGQEVILRCVPISNHLYFYWYRQILGQKVEFLVSFYNNEISEKSEIFDDQFSVERPDGSNFTLKIRSTKLEDSAMYFCASSERRESRNEQFFGPGTRLTVL.

The genes are TRBV6-5 and TRBJ2-1; D may match TRBD1 or TRBD2 (5 bases each). Germline lookup yields CDR1 MNHEY and CDR2 SVGAGI. The CDR3 consists of 15 residues. The ends were cut back, 0 bases at V and 7 bases at J, with 13 bases in the middle. CDR3 in DNA: TGTGCCAGCAGTTACTCGCGGGTATCAGGGAATGAGCAGTTCTTC. Its protein is CASSYSRVSGNEQFF.

This clone was found once. The rearrangement links TRBV28 to TRBJ2-7; D not resolved. Trimming cost V 5 bases and J 2 bases, with 7 bases left between them. CDR3 length: 12 residues. The germline gives CDR1 MDHEN, CDR2 SYDVKM. CDR3 bases: TGTGCCAGCAGTCCCCATGCCTACGAGCAGTACTTC. Protein sequence: CASSPHAYEQYF.

This CDR3 reads CASTLEVGADYNEQFF. The DNA of the CDR3 is TGTGCCAGCACCTTGGAGGTGGGGGCGGACTACAATGAGCAGTTCTTC. The rearrangement joins TRBV2 to TRBJ2-1, with D perhaps TRBD1 (6 bases). There are 16 residues in the CDR3. Trimming pared 7 bases from V and 3 bases from J, leaving 19 bases between. Germline assignment: CDR1 SNHLY and CDR2 FYNNEI.

This chain uses TRBV10-3 with TRBJ1-2; D is unresolved. This CDR3 is built from 14 residues. CDR1 is ENHRY and CDR2 is SYGVKD in the germline V gene. The ends were cut back, 3 bases at V and 3 bases at J, with 11 bases in the middle. CDR3 sequence reads: CAISDEGSYYGYTF. For the CDR3, the DNA is TGTGCCATCAGTGATGAGGGCTCCTACTATGGCTACACCTTC.

The chain combines TRBV19 with TRBJ2-7; TRBD1 matches at 8 bases. The CDR3 loop spans 17 amino acids. V lost 0 bases and J lost 3; bases outside the gene matches: 10. CDR1 is LNHDA and CDR2 is SQIVND in the germline V gene (reference sequence). The CDR3 region is CASSIDTDRAVGYEQYF. The CDR3 bases are TGTGCCAGTAGTATAGATACGGACAGGGCAGTCGGCTACGAGCAGTACTTC.

The rearrangement links TRBV5-5 to TRBJ2-2; the D is unclear. Germline CDR1 is SGHKS and CDR2 is YYEKEE (reference sequence). V was cut by 4 bases and J by 10 bases, with 8 bases left in between. This CDR3 has 11 residues. The CDR3 sequence is CASSMVSELFF. CDR3 coding DNA: TGTGCCAGCAGCATGGTGTCGGAGCTGTTTTTT.

The chain has TRBV7-3 and TRBJ2-5; TRBD1 agrees at 7 bases. Germline V lookup: CDR1 SGHTA, CDR2 FQGTGA. With 2 bases clipped from V and 3 bases from J, the junction kept 3 bases outside the gene matches. This CDR3 region has 14 residues. Here the CDR3 DNA reads TGTGCCAGCAGCTTAGCAGGGGGTGAAGAGACCCAGTACTTC. Its protein product is CASSLAGGEETQYF.

V and J are TRBV7-2 and TRBJ1-1; perhaps TRBD1 as D (5 bases). CDR1 is SGHTA and CDR2 is FQGNSA in the germline V gene. The germline V and J ends were trimmed by 5 bases and 5 bases, with 15 bases remaining between them. This CDR3 comprises 14 residues. The CDR3 DNA follows: TGTGCCAGCAGCCCTCACCTGGGGGGTACTGAAGCTTTCTTT. Residues: CASSPHLGGTEAFF.

The CDR3 sequence is CAISESFLDPTDTQYF. In DNA form, the CDR3 reads TGTGCCATCAGTGAGTCGTTTCTGGACCCTACAGATACGCAGTATTTT. J is TRBJ2-3 and V is TRBV10-3; D gene unclear. Germline V lookup: CDR1 ENHRY, CDR2 SYGVKD. Trimming took 0 bases from V and 3 from J, leaving 13 bases between them. The CDR3 loop spans 16 amino acids.

The chain joins TRBV5-4 to TRBJ2-7, with 10 bases matching TRBD2. The CDR3 is 15 amino acids. Germline-derived CDR1 and CDR2 are SGHNT and YYREEE (reference sequence). V shed 0 bases, J shed 3 bases, and the junction held 3 bases outside the gene matches. Here the CDR3 reads CASSLGVAGGYEQYF. CDR3 bases: TGTGCCAGCAGCTTGGGAGTAGCGGGGGGCTACGAGCAGTACTTC.

The chain couples TRBV7-3 to TRBJ1-1, with D possibly TRBD1 on 6 matching bases. CDR3 size: 15 residues. From germline, CDR1 is SGHTA and CDR2 FQGTGA. Trimming cost V 3 bases and J 0 bases, with 11 bases left between them. CDR3 sequence (DNA): TGTGCCAGCAGCTTCAACGGACAGATGAACACTGAAGCTTTCTTT. Translating it yields CASSFNGQMNTEAFF. Combining the CDR3 with reference TRBV7-3 and TRBJ1-1 gives the whole variable domain GAGVSQTPSNKVTEKGKYVELRCDPISGHTALYWYRQSLGQGPEFLIYFQGTGAADDSGLPNDRFFAVRPEGSVSTLKIQRTERGDSAVYLCASSFNGQMNTEAFFGQGTRLTVV.

The gene calls are TRBV7-3 and TRBJ1-1, with D possibly matching TRBD1 (5 bases). The V end lost 5 bases, the J end lost 4 bases, and 14 bases lay between the germline ends. CDR3 length equals 14 residues. The germline gives CDR1 SGHTA, CDR2 FQGTGA. The CDR3 DNA sequence: TGTGCCAGCAGCCCCTCGGGGGGAGGCACTGAAGCTTTCTTT. It yields the protein CASSPSGGGTEAFF.

The gene calls are TRBV28 and TRBJ2-1; D is perhaps TRBD2 (5 bases). Germline CDR1 reads MDHEN; CDR2 reads SYDVKM. CDR3 size: 13 residues. The germline V and J ends were trimmed by 11 bases and 2 bases, with 13 bases remaining between them. The CDR3 loop is CALGGGPYNEQFF. The CDR3 DNA reads TGTGCCTTGGGCGGAGGCCCCTACAATGAGCAGTTCTTC.

The rearrangement joins TRBV7-9 to TRBJ2-7; 11 bases align to TRBD2. With V trimmed by 4 bases and J by 5 bases, 4 bases remained unmatched. CDR3 length: 14 amino acids. Germline V lookup: CDR1 SEHNR, CDR2 FQNEAQ (reference sequence). The CDR3 DNA reads as TGTGCCAGCAGCTCGACTAGCGGGAACGACGAGCAGTACTTC. It translates to CASSSTSGNDEQYF.

The chain couples TRBV9 to TRBJ2-6, with 7 bases matching TRBD2. J was trimmed by 2 bases and V by 3 bases; bases with no gene match: 5. Germline CDR1 and CDR2: SGDLS and YYNGEE. The CDR3 has 16 residues. CDR3: CASSDPRGAGANVLTF. CDR3 in DNA: TGTGCCAGCAGCGACCCTCGGGGGGCTGGGGCCAACGTCCTGACTTTC.